A selection of T cell receptor beta chains follows, all from one sample in a study of shared clonotypes between healthy human individuals. The assay was immunoSEQ multiplex PCR, and TCRdb's table has in-frame clones only and misses some. The data hold roughly 2 million clones, with about 95% observed a single time. The sample comprised naive CD4+ T cells sorted from blood. The receptors stem from a man between 18 and 35 years old in good health. CDR3s include the opening cysteine and the closing phenylalanine or tryptophan. D genes are given only for firm matches.

D,J,V,CDR3
NA,TRBJ2-3,TRBV20-1,CSAFTTDTQYF
NA,TRBJ1-1,TRBV6-6,CASSPQLSRMNTEAFF
TRBD2,TRBJ2-5,TRBV5-1,CASSLEGTTAETQYF
NA,TRBJ2-6,TRBV30,CAWSGTRGGYHSGANVLTF
NA,TRBJ2-7,TRBV10-1,CASSEIFGTQIYEQYF
NA,TRBJ2-2,TRBV4-3,CASSSTGYTGELFF
NA,TRBJ1-5,TRBV10-3,CAIGGQSNQPQHF
NA,TRBJ2-3,TRBV15,CATSRGQMDRVNTQYF
NA,TRBJ1-5,TRBV4-1,CASSQELQGLGNQPQHF
TRBD1,TRBJ2-2,TRBV6-1,CASDRTGSMTGELFF
NA,TRBJ2-7,TRBV5-4,CASSSRADSYEQYF
TRBD1,TRBJ1-5,TRBV6-5,CASRGTGVSNQPQHF
TRBD2,TRBJ2-3,TRBV4-3,CASSQDHWSLAGLDTQYF